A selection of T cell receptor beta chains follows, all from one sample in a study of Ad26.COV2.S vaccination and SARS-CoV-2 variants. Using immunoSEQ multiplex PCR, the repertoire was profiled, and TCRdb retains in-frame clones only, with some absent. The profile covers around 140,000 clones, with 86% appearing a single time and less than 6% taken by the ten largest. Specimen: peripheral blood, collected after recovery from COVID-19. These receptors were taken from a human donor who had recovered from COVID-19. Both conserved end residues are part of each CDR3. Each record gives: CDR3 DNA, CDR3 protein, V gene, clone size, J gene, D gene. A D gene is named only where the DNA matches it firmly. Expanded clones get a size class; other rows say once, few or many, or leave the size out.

TGTGCCAGCAGCACTAGCGGGGGGGCCCCCTACAATGAGCAGTTCTTC | CASSTSGGAPYNEQFF | TRBV7-9 | . | TRBJ2-1 | TRBD2
TGCGCCAGCAGCCGACAGGGGAATTCACCCCTCCACTTT | CASSRQGNSPLHF | TRBV5-1 | . | TRBJ1-6 | TRBD1
TGCGCCAGCAGCCAAGGTGCCAGGGCGCGAACCGGGGAGCTGTTTTTT | CASSQGARARTGELFF | TRBV4-3 | . | TRBJ2-2 | .
TGTGCCAGTAGTAAGATGAGCTCCTATAATTCACCCCTCCACTTT | CASSKMSSYNSPLHF | TRBV19 | . | TRBJ1-6 | .
TGTGCCAGTAGTATCACAGGGGCGGCCTACGAGCAGTACTTC | CASSITGAAYEQYF | TRBV19 | . | TRBJ2-7 | TRBD1
TGTGCCAGCAGCAGGGGGACAGGTCGGATTCTCGGATTCTACGAGCAGTACTTC | CASSRGTGRILGFYEQYF | TRBV28 | once | TRBJ2-7 | TRBD1
TGTGCCAGCACCGATAGCGGGGTGGGCAATCAGCCCCAGCATTTT | CASTDSGVGNQPQHF | TRBV28 | . | TRBJ1-5 | .
TGTGCCAGTGGGGCTAGCAGGGAGCTGTTTTTT | CASGASRELFF | TRBV19 | . | TRBJ2-2 | .
TGCGCCAGCAGCTTGGGGGACAGGGCTGAAAAACTGTTTTTT | CASSLGDRAEKLFF | TRBV5-1 | . | TRBJ1-4 | TRBD1
TGTGCCAGCAGCCTCCCCGGGGGTAGGGAACAAGAGACCCAGTACTTC | CASSLPGGREQETQYF | TRBV7-9 | . | TRBJ2-5 | .